These T cell receptor beta chains were read from a single sample in a study of shared clonotypes between healthy human individuals. Libraries were prepared by immunoSEQ multiplex PCR; TCRdb keeps only in-frame clonotypes and omits some of them. The data hold over 750,000 clones, with roughly 96% observed a single time. Sequencing was done on a sample of naive CD8+ T cells sorted from blood. The receptors here all came from a man younger than 40 in good health. Both conserved end residues are part of each CDR3. The order of the fields is CDR3 protein, V gene.

CDR3: CASSHIRETQYF
V: TRBV14

CDR3: CASSLRLFADTQYF
V: TRBV11-2

CDR3: CASSFKDPTEILNEQFF
V: TRBV5-6

CDR3: CSARGLQETQYF
V: TRBV29-1

CDR3: CASSLLPVAGHSYEQYF
V: TRBV27

CDR3: CASSLGVNEQFF
V: TRBV11-2

CDR3: CASSFPTGKNEQFF
V: TRBV7-9

CDR3: CASSPFPSGGYNEQFF
V: TRBV7-2

CDR3: CAISDLGRSNTGELFF
V: TRBV10-3

CDR3: CASSQGVGGSSYEQYF
V: TRBV14

CDR3: CASSLSMDKYNEQFF
V: TRBV7-2

CDR3: CASSWGDRGYEQYF
V: TRBV11-2

CDR3: CASGGQAYSSPQHF
V: TRBV2

CDR3: CSVEDGASGWEQYF
V: TRBV29-1

CDR3: CASSPRIAKTYEQYF
V: TRBV7-9

CDR3: CASSAGRGTGELFF
V: TRBV4-1

CDR3: CASSPRGAVETQYF
V: TRBV11-2

CDR3: CASSQEEGGLNEQFF
V: TRBV4-1

CDR3: CASSPRLAGGYGEQYF
V: TRBV9

CDR3: CASSPPSALSYNEQFF
V: TRBV7-9

CDR3: CASAGGGETQYF
V: TRBV6-5

CDR3: CASSPSGDYSYEQYF
V: TRBV10-2

CDR3: CASSLGGRAGETQYF
V: TRBV28

CDR3: CASEIPRGRGNEQFF
V: TRBV7-8

CDR3: CSVQGLAASTDTQYF
V: TRBV29-1

CDR3: CASSLGTSGHWNAGELFF
V: TRBV7-9

CDR3: CASSSTAKREQFF
V: TRBV6-6

CDR3: CASSPTYEQYF
V: TRBV6-1

CDR3: CASSFQHLNTEAFF
V: TRBV7-8

CDR3: CASSFNQGATYEQYF
V: TRBV6-5

CDR3: CASSLESYEQYF
V: TRBV13

CDR3: CASSFYRGSTNEKLFF
V: TRBV28

CDR3: CASSPQRMAFTEAFF
V: TRBV9

CDR3: CASSPGLRSSRDEQYF
V: TRBV7-2

CDR3: CATSRYRAGAGTEAFF
V: TRBV15

CDR3: CSVDRGGNTEAFF
V: TRBV29-1

CDR3: CASSQGPNYGYTF
V: TRBV6-6